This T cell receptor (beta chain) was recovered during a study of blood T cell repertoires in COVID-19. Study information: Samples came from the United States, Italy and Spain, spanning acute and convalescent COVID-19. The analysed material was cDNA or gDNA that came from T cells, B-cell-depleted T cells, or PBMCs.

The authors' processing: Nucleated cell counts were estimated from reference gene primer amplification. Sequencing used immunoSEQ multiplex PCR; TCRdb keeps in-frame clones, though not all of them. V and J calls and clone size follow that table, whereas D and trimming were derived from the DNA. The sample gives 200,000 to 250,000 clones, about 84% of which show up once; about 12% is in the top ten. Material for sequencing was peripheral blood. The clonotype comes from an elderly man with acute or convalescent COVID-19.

The CDR3 sequence is CASSWGNRGLNQPQHF. Written as DNA, the CDR3 is TGTGCCAGCAGCTGGGGGAACAGGGGGCTTAATCAGCCCCAGCATTTT. The chain is built from TRBV5-5 and TRBJ1-5; 9 bases fit TRBD1. Germline V gene data show CDR1 as SGHKS and CDR2 as YYEKEE (reference sequence). After removal of 3 bases from V and 4 bases from J, the junction contained 8 bases not matched to a gene. CDR3 size: 16 residues.